This T cell receptor (beta chain) was retrieved from a study of blood T cells in healthy people across ages. Together with a sample-barcoded 5' primer, a J-beta primer mix was included in a second PCR lasting about 7 to 12 cycles. TCRdb fed the 5' RACE reads into MiXCR, producing one record per CDR3 protein. The data contain about 670,000 distinct CDR3 sequences, approximately 40% of them seen just once; the ten biggest clones take up 25% to 35%. Trimming took 6 bases from V and 4 from J; bases not matched to a gene: 8. The CDR3 length is 14 residues. Germline CDR1 reads WSHSY; CDR2 reads SAAADI. The specimen was blood. This TCR was recovered from a man older than 75 in good health. The V gene is TRBV10-2, the J gene TRBJ2-7, with TRBD1 matching 8 bases. CDR3: CASSGQGNRYEQYF. DNA of the CDR3: TGCGCCAGCAGCGGACAGGGAAATAGGTACGAGCAGTACTTC.